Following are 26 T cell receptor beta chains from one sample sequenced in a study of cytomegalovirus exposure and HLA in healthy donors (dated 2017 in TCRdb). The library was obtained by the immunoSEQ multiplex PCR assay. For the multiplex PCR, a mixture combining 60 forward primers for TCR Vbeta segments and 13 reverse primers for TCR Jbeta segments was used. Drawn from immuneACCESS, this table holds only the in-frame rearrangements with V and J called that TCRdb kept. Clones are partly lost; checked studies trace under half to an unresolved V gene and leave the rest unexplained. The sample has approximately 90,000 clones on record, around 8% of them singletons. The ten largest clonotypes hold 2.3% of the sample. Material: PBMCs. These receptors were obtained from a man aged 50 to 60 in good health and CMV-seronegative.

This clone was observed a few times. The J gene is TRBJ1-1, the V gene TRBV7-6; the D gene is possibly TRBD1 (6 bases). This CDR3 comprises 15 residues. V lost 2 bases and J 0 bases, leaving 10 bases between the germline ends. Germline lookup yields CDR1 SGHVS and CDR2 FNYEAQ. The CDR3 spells CASSLMQGMNTEAFF. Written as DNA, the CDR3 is TGTGCCAGCAGCTTAATGCAGGGGATGAACACTGAAGCTTTCTTT.

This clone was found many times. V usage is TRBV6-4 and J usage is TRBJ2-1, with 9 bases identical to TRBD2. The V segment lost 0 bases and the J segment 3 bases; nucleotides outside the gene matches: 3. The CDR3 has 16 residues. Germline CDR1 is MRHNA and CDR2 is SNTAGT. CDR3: CASSDSTSGDYNEQFF. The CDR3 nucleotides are TGTGCCAGCAGTGACTCGACTAGCGGAGACTACAATGAGCAGTTCTTC.

The CDR3 coding sequence is TGTGCCAGTAGTAGTAGCGGACGATACGAGCAGTACTTC. Amino acid sequence: CASSSSGRYEQYF. This chain joins TRBV19 and TRBJ2-7; a possible D gene is TRBD2 (6 bases). CDR1 and CDR2 from the germline V gene are LNHDA and SQIVND (reference sequence). The CDR3 contains 13 residues. Trimming took off 4 bases at V and 4 bases at J, with 11 bases between the two ends.

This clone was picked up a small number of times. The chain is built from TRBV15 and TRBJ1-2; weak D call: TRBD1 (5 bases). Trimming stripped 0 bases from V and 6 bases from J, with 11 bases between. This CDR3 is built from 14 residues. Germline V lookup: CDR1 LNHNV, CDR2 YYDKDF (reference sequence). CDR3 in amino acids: CATSRDTSGNGYTF. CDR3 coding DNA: TGTGCCACCAGCAGAGATACGTCAGGGAATGGCTACACCTTC.

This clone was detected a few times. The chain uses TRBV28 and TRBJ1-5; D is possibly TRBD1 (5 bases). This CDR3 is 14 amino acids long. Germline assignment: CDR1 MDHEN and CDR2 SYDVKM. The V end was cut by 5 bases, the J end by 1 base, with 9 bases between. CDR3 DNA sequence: TGTGCCAGCAGTAAGGGGTTGAGCAATCAGCCCCAGCATTTT. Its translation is CASSKGLSNQPQHF.

The CDR3 DNA sequence: TGTGCCAGCAGCTTAGGGGGACAGGGGAGGGGTAATGAGCAGTTCTTC. Protein sequence: CASSLGGQGRGNEQFF. This sequence joins TRBV7-3 and TRBJ2-1, with 10 positions matching TRBD1. The germline V gene has CDR1 SGHTA and CDR2 FQGTGA. Unmatched junction bases numbered 8, after V lost 2 bases and J lost 7 bases. This CDR3 comprises 16 residues.

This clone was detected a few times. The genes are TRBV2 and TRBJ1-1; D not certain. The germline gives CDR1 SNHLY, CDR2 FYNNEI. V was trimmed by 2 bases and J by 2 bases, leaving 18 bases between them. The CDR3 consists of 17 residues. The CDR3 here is CASSESSILLKNTEAFF. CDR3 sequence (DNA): TGTGCCAGCAGTGAATCGTCTATCCTTCTTAAAAACACTGAAGCTTTCTTT. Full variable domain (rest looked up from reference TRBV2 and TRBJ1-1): EPEVTQTPSHQVTQMGQEVILRCVPISNHLYFYWYRQILGQKVEFLVSFYNNEISEKSEIFDDQFSVERPDGSNFTLKIRSTKLEDSAMYFCASSESSILLKNTEAFFGQGTRLTVV.

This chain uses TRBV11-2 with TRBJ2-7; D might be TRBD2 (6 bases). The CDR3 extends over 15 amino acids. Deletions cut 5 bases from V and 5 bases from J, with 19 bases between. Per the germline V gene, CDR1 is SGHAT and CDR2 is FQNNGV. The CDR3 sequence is CASSLSGRGEDEQYF. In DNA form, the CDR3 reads TGTGCCAGCAGCCTCTCGGGGCGCGGGGAGGACGAGCAGTACTTC. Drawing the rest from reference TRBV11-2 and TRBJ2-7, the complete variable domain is EAGVAQSPRYKIIEKRQSVAFWCNPISGHATLYWYQQILGQGPKLLIQFQNNGVVDDSQLPKDRFSAERLKGVDSTLKIQPAKLEDSAVYLCASSLSGRGEDEQYFGPGTRLTVT.

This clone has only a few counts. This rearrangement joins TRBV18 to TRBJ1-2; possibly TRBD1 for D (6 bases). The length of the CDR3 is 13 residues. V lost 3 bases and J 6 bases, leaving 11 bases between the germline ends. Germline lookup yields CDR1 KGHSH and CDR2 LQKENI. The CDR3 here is CASSPSDRDGYTF. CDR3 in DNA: TGTGCCAGCTCACCTTCGGACAGAGATGGCTACACCTTC.

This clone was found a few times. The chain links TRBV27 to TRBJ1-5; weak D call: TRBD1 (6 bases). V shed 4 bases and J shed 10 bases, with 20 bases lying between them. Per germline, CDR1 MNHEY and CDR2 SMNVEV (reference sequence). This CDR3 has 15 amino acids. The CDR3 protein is CASSSGLQGRDPQHF. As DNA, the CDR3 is TGTGCCAGCAGTTCGGGGTTGCAGGGGAGGGATCCCCAGCATTTT.

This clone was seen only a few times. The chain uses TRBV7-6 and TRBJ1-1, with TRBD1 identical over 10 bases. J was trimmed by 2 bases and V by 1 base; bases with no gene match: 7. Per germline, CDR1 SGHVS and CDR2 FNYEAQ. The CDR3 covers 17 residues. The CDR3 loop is CASSLVAGQGGNTEAFF. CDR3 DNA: TGTGCCAGCAGCTTAGTAGCAGGACAGGGGGGTAACACTGAAGCTTTCTTT.

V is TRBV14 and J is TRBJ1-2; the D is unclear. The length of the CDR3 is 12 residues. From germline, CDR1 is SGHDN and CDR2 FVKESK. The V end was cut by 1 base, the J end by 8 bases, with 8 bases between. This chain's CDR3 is CASSQVNGGYTF. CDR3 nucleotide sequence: TGTGCCAGCAGCCAAGTGAACGGGGGCTACACCTTC.

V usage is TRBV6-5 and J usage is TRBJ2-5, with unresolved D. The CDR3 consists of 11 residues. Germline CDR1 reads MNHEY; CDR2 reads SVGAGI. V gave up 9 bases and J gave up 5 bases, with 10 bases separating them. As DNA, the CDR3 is TGTGCCAGAAGTCCCGGGGAGACCCAGTACTTC. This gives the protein CARSPGETQYF.

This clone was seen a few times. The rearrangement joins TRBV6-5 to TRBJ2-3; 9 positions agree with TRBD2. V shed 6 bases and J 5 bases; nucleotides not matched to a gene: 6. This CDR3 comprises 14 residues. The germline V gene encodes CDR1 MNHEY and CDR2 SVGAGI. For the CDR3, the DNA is TGTGCCAGCAGACGGACTAGCGTTGGAGATACGCAGTATTTT. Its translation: CASRRTSVGDTQYF.

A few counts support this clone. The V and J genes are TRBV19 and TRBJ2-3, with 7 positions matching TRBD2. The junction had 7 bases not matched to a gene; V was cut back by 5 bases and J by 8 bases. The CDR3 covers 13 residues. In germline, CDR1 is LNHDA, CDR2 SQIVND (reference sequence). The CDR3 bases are TGTGCCAGTAGTGACCAGGGCGGGGGTACGCAGTATTTT. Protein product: CASSDQGGGTQYF.

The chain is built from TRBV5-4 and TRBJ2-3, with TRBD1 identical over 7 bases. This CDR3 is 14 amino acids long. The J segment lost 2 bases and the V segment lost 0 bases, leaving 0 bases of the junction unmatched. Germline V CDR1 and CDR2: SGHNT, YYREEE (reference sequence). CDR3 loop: CASSLEGATDTQYF. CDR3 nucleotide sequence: TGTGCCAGCAGCTTGGAGGGGGCCACAGATACGCAGTATTTT. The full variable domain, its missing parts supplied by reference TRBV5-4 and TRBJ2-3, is ETGVTQSPTHLIKTRGQQVTLRCSSQSGHNTVSWYQQALGQGPQFIFQYYREEENGRGNFPPRFSGLQFPNYSSELNVNALELDDSALYLCASSLEGATDTQYFGPGTRLTVL.

As DNA, the CDR3 is TGTGCCAGCAGCTTCGACAGGGGTTACGAGCAGTACTTC. Its protein is CASSFDRGYEQYF. The chain recombines TRBV5-4 with TRBJ2-7; 8 bases line up with TRBD1. The CDR3 covers 13 residues. Germline CDR1 reads SGHNT; CDR2 reads YYREEE (reference sequence). V trimming: 2 bases; J trimming: 4 bases; junction bases outside the gene matches: 2. Drawing the rest from reference TRBV5-4 and TRBJ2-7, the complete variable domain is ETGVTQSPTHLIKTRGQQVTLRCSSQSGHNTVSWYQQALGQGPQFIFQYYREEENGRGNFPPRFSGLQFPNYSSELNVNALELDDSALYLCASSFDRGYEQYFGPGTRLTVT.

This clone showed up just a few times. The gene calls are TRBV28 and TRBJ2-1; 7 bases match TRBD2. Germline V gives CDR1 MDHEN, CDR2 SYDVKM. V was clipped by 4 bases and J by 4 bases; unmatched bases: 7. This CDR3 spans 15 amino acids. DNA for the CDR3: TGTGCCAGCAGTTGGGAAAGCGGGGCGTACAATGAGCAGTTCTTC. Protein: CASSWESGAYNEQFF. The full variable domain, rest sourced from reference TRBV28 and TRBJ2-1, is DVKVTQSSRYLVKRTGEKVFLECVQDMDHENMFWYRQDPGLGLRLIYFSYDVKMKEKGDIPEGYSVSREKKERFSLILESASTNQTSMYLCASSWESGAYNEQFFGPGTRLTVL.

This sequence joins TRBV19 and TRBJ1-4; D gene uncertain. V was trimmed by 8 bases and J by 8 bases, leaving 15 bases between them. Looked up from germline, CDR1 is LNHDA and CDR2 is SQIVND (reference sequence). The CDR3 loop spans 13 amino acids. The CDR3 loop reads CASRQVGDEKLFF. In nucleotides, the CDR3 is TGTGCCAGTCGCCAGGTGGGAGACGAAAAACTGTTTTTT. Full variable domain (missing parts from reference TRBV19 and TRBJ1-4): DGGITQSPKYLFRKEGQNVTLSCEQNLNHDAMYWYRQDPGQGLRLIYYSQIVNDFQKGDIAEGYSVSREKKESFPLTVTSAQKNPTAFYLCASRQVGDEKLFFGSGTQLSVL.

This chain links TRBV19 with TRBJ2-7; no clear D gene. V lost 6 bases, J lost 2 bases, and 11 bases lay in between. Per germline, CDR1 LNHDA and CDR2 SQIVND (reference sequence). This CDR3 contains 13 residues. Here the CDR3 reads CASRSTVTYEQYF. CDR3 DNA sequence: TGTGCCAGTAGGTCCACAGTAACCTACGAGCAGTACTTC. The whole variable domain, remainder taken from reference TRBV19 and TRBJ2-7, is DGGITQSPKYLFRKEGQNVTLSCEQNLNHDAMYWYRQDPGQGLRLIYYSQIVNDFQKGDIAEGYSVSREKKESFPLTVTSAQKNPTAFYLCASRSTVTYEQYFGPGTRLTVT.

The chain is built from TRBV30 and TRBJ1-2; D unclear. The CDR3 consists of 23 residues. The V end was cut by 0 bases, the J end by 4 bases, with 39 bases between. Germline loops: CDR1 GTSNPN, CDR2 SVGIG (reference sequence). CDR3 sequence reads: CAWSVNKVVGPSADRPERYGYTF. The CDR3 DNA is TGTGCCTGGAGTGTGAACAAGGTGGTAGGCCCCTCAGCCGATCGTCCTGAGCGCTATGGCTACACCTTC.

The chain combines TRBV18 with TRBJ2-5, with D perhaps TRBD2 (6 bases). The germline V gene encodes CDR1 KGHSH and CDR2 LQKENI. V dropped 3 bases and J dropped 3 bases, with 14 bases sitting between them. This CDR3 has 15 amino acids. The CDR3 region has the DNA TGTGCCAGCTCACCTAGGGACTGGCAAAAAGAGACCCAGTACTTC. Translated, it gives CASSPRDWQKETQYF.

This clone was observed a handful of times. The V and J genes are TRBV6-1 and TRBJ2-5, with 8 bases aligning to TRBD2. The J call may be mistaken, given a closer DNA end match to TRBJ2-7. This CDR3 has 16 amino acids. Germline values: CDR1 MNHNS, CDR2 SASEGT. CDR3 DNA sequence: TGTGCCAGCAGTGAATGGGACGGGGGGGATCCCTACGAGCAGTACTTC. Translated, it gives CASSEWDGGDPYEQYF.

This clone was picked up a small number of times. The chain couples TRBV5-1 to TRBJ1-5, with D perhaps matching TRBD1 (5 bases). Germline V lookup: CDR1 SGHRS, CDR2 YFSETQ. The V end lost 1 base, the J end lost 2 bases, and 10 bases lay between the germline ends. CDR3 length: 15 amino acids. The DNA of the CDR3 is TGCGCCAGCAGCTTGTGGGGGGAGGGCAATCAGCCCCAGCATTTT. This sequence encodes CASSLWGEGNQPQHF.

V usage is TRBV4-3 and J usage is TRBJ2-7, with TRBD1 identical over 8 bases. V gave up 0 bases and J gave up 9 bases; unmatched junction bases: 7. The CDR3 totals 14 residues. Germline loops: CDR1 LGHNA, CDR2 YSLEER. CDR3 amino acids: CASSQDLRQGRQYF. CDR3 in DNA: TGCGCCAGCAGCCAAGATTTAAGACAGGGGCGGCAGTACTTC.

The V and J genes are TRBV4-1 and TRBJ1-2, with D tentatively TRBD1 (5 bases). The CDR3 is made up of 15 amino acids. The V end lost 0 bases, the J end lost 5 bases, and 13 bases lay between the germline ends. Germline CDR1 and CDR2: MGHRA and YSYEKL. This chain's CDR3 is CASSQEQGGRYGYTF. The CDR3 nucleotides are TGCGCCAGCAGCCAAGAGCAGGGTGGTAGATATGGCTACACCTTC.